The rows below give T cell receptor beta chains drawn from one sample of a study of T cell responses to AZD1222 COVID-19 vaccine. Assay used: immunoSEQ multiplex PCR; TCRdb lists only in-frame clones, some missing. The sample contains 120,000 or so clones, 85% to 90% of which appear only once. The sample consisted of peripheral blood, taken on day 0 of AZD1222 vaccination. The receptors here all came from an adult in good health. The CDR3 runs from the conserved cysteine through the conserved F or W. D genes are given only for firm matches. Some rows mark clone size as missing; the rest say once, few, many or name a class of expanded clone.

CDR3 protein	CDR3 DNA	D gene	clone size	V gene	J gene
CASSLGQGNQPQHF	TGTGCCAGCAGCTTAGGACAGGGCAATCAGCCCCAGCATTTT	.	.	TRBV7-8	TRBJ1-5
CASSPRVYTHNEQFF	TGTGCCAGCAGCCCCCGCGTGTACACCCACAATGAGCAGTTCTTC	.	.	TRBV11-1	TRBJ2-1
CASSFRRGGVHEQYF	TGTGCCAGCAGTTTTCGACGCGGGGGAGTCCACGAGCAGTACTTC	TRBD2	.	TRBV27	TRBJ2-7
CASSSPTSAAYEQYF	TGTGCCAGTAGTAGCCCGACTAGCGCCGCCTACGAGCAGTACTTC	TRBD2	once	TRBV19	TRBJ2-7
CASSIRTSNQPQHF	TGTGCCAGCAGCATCAGGACGAGCAATCAGCCCCAGCATTTT	.	.	TRBV7-8	TRBJ1-5
CASSSGYNSPLHF	TGTGCCAGCAGTTCCGGATATAATTCACCCCTCCACTTT	.	.	TRBV28	TRBJ1-6
CASSLEGGGNEQFF	TGTGCCAGCAGCTTAGAAGGGGGGGGAAATGAGCAGTTCTTC	.	.	TRBV7-6	TRBJ2-1
CASGSPGQGSGAQETQYF	TGTGCTAGTGGTTCCCCGGGACAGGGGTCGGGGGCGCAAGAGACCCAGTACTTC	TRBD1	.	TRBV12-5	TRBJ2-5
CASSLRLAGGTRGEQFF	TGTGCCAGCAGCTTAAGGCTAGCGGGGGGCACACGGGGTGAGCAGTTCTTC	TRBD2	.	TRBV7-9	TRBJ2-1
CASSLTPDGYTF	TGTGCCAGCAGCTTAACCCCCGATGGCTACACCTTC	.	.	TRBV7-2	TRBJ1-2
CASSPAPGTGGLYTEAFF	TGTGCCAGCAGCCCCGCCCCAGGGACAGGGGGGTTATACACTGAAGCTTTCTTT	TRBD1	.	TRBV3-1/TRBV3-2	TRBJ1-1
CASSPLGRYEQYF	TGTGCCAGCAGCCCACTGGGCAGATACGAGCAGTACTTC	.	.	TRBV7-2	TRBJ2-7
CASSLAGAMNQPQHF	TGTGCCAGCAGCTTGGCAGGAGCCATGAATCAGCCCCAGCATTTT	.	.	TRBV7-9	TRBJ1-5
CASMGGLGELFF	TGTGCCAGCATGGGCGGGCTCGGGGAGCTGTTTTTT	.	few	TRBV6-5	TRBJ2-2
CSGEESQGVTEAFF	TGCAGCGGAGAGGAGAGTCAGGGGGTTACTGAAGCTTTCTTT	TRBD1	.	TRBV29-1	TRBJ1-1
CASSFTTGGWTEAFF	TGTGCCAGCAGCTTTACCACAGGGGGTTGGACTGAAGCTTTCTTT	TRBD1	.	TRBV7-8	TRBJ1-1
CASSLEHTDSGNTIYF	TGTGCCAGTAGTCTTGAACACACCGACTCTGGAAACACCATATATTTT	.	.	TRBV19	TRBJ1-3
CASSATLTGELFF	TGTGCCAGCAGCGCGACACTCACCGGGGAGCTGTTTTTT	.	.	TRBV7-8	TRBJ2-2
CASSETGLSYEQYF	TGCGCCAGCAGCGAGACAGGTCTCTCCTACGAGCAGTACTTC	.	.	TRBV5-1	TRBJ2-7
CASSQEKGWTDTQYF	TGTGCCAGCAGCCAAGAGAAGGGGTGGACAGATACGCAGTATTTT	.	.	TRBV3-1/TRBV3-2	TRBJ2-3
CASSVAWGAETDTQYF	TGTGCCAGCAGCGTAGCTTGGGGGGCCGAGACAGATACGCAGTATTTT	.	.	TRBV9	TRBJ2-3
CASSQDRSGIGYTF	TGCGCCAGCAGCCAAGATAGGTCAGGGATCGGCTACACCTTC	.	.	TRBV4-3	TRBJ1-2
CASSQDIPTSPSPHEQYF	TGCGCCAGCAGCCAAGATATCCCCACCAGCCCCTCGCCCCACGAGCAGTACTTC	.	.	TRBV4-1	TRBJ2-7
CATSRDPDQPQHF	TGTGCCACCAGCAGAGATCCTGATCAGCCCCAGCATTTT	.	.	TRBV15	TRBJ1-5
CASSLEGGGNTIYF	TGCGCCAGCAGCTTGGAAGGCGGTGGAAACACCATATATTTT	.	once	TRBV5-1	TRBJ1-3
CASSGTLQGPQHF	TGTGCCAGCAGCGGCACTCTCCAGGGACCCCAGCATTTT	.	.	TRBV12-3/TRBV12-4	TRBJ1-5
CASSPSGTEAFF	TGTGCCAGCAGCCCCTCCGGGACTGAAGCTTTCTTT	.	.	TRBV7-3	TRBJ1-1
CASSWRASGGETQYF	TGTGCCAGCAGTTGGAGGGCTAGCGGGGGGGAGACCCAGTACTTC	TRBD2	.	TRBV27	TRBJ2-5
CASASGPLNYGYTF	TGTGCTAGTGCCTCGGGGCCTCTGAACTATGGCTACACCTTC	.	.	TRBV12-5	TRBJ1-2
CASIKGGNTEAFF	TGTGCCAGCATCAAAGGGGGTAACACTGAAGCTTTCTTT	.	once	TRBV12-3/TRBV12-4	TRBJ1-1
CAISKDRATNEKLFF	TGTGCCATCAGTAAGGACAGGGCAACTAATGAAAAACTGTTTTTT	TRBD1	.	TRBV10-3	TRBJ1-4
CASRRLITNVHGYTF	TGTGCCAGTAGAAGACTCATAACAAACGTCCATGGCTACACCTTC	.	.	TRBV19	TRBJ1-2
CASSLGGGSPLHF	TGTGCCAGCAGCTTAGGTGGGGGCTCACCCCTCCACTTT	.	.	TRBV7-9	TRBJ1-6
CASSPLPDRGIYGYTF	TGTGCCAGCTCACCACTCCCGGACAGGGGAATCTATGGCTACACCTTC	TRBD1	.	TRBV18	TRBJ1-2
CASSQSAGQGNYGYTF	TGTGCCAGCAGCCAAAGCGCAGGACAGGGGAACTATGGCTACACCTTC	TRBD1	.	TRBV3-1/TRBV3-2	TRBJ1-2
CSAVASGYTF	TGCAGTGCTGTGGCAAGTGGCTACACCTTC	.	.	TRBV20-1	TRBJ1-2